This TCR beta chain was obtained from a study of T cell responses to AZD1222 COVID-19 vaccine. Study-level findings and limits: White British donors predominated, females outnumbered males, and clonal diversity was possibly underestimated.

V lost 1 base, J lost 4 bases, and 7 bases stayed unmatched. CDR3 length: 17 amino acids. Per the germline V gene, CDR1 is SGHRS and CDR2 is YFSETQ. About this clone: Antigen specificity is unknown.

TCRdb keeps only in-frame clones here, not all; method: immunoSEQ multiplex PCR. The data show tens of thousands of clones, 70% to 90% seen once. This chain connects TRBV5-1 to TRBJ2-2, with 10 bases fitting TRBD2. This sample comprised peripheral blood, obtained on day 0 of AZD1222 vaccination. The source of this sequence is an adult in good health. The DNA for the CDR3 is TGCGCCAGCAGCTTGTCAGCGGGGGGGCCGGGCACCGGGGAGCTGTTTTTT. Translation: CASSLSAGGPGTGELFF.